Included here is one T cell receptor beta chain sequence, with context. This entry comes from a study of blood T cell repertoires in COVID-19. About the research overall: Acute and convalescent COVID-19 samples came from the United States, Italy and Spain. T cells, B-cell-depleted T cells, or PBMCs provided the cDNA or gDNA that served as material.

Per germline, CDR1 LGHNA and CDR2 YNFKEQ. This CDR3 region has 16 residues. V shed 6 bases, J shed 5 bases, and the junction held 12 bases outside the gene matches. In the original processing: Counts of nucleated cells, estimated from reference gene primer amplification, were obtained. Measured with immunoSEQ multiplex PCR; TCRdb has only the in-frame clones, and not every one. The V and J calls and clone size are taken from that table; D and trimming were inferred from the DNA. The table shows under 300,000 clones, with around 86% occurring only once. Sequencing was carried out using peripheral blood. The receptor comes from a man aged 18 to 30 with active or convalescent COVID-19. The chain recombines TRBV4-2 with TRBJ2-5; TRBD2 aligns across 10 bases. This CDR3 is CASSRRLAGEEETQYF. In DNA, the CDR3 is TGTGCCAGCAGTAGAAGGCTAGCGGGAGAGGAGGAGACCCAGTACTTC.